This T cell receptor (beta chain) derives from a study of CXCR3-negative and CXCR3-positive naive CD8 T cells. General observations from the study: Compared with CXCR3-negative naive cells, CXCR3-positive naive cells showed more hydrophobic TRB CDR3s.

Carrying UMI labels, the TRB cDNA libraries were prepared through 5' RACE. TCRdb reprocessed the 5' RACE reads, with one entry per CDR3 protein and no DNA. The table lists roughly 6,000 distinct CDR3 sequences, with about 1.8% in the top ten. The germline CDR1 and CDR2 sequences are MNHEY and SVGAGI. There are 14 residues in the CDR3. Worth noting for this clonotype: Its antigen is not identified.

Sorts performed in triplicate captured 300,000 to 350,000 cells each from every CD8+ T cell subset. The sample comprised naive CXCR3+ CD8+ T cells from blood. As for subset: CD45RO-CCR7+CD27+CD95- naive CD8+ T cells expressing CXCR3 (TNR3+). The clonotype originates from a human donor in good health. Some clones in this sample may be carry-over from other donors' samples. The genes are TRBV6-5 and TRBJ2-5. The CDR3 here is CASSYSNWGETQYF.